The next 5 T cell receptor beta chains were all read from a single sample in a study of cytomegalovirus exposure and HLA in healthy donors. PCR amplification relied on 60 Vbeta primers (plus 13 Jbeta primers). Here immunoSEQ multiplex PCR was the method, and the copy in TCRdb shows in-frame clones only, minus some. The sample carries 80,000 to 130,000 clones, around 80% recorded once. Sequencing was performed on PBMCs. These receptors all stem from a woman in her forties or fifties in good health and CMV-seropositive.

The chain couples TRBV6-1 to TRBJ2-5, with D possibly matching TRBD1 (6 bases). The DNA end favors TRBJ2-7, so the J call may be wrong. The CDR3 is 13 amino acids. Looked up from germline, CDR1 is MNHNS and CDR2 is SASEGT. CDR3 sequence: CATLRDTLYEQYF. Written as DNA, the CDR3 is TGTGCCACCCTCCGGGACACCCTTTACGAGCAGTACTTC.

The chain couples TRBV9 to TRBJ2-1; 7 bases are a match to TRBD2. Germline loops: CDR1 SGDLS, CDR2 YYNGEE. The CDR3 totals 14 residues. Losses at the gene ends were 6 bases for V and 4 bases for J; bases not matched to a gene: 7. CDR3 loop: CASNGGSLYNEQFF. CDR3 DNA: TGTGCCAGCAATGGCGGGAGCCTGTACAATGAGCAGTTCTTC.

The chain uses TRBV5-4 and TRBJ1-2; the match to TRBD1 covers 9 bases. Germline CDR1 SGHNT, CDR2 YYREEE (reference sequence). The length of the CDR3 is 14 residues. Unmatched junction bases numbered 7, after V lost 3 bases and J lost 7 bases. CDR3 DNA: TGTGCCAGCAGCTACCGGGACAGGGCGGGTGGCTACACCTTC. It is translated as CASSYRDRAGGYTF. Drawing the rest from reference TRBV5-4 and TRBJ1-2, the complete variable domain is ETGVTQSPTHLIKTRGQQVTLRCSSQSGHNTVSWYQQALGQGPQFIFQYYREEENGRGNFPPRFSGLQFPNYSSELNVNALELDDSALYLCASSYRDRAGGYTFGSGTRLTVV.

The rearrangement joins TRBV19 to TRBJ1-5; 12 positions agree with TRBD1. Germline V gene sequence: CDR1 LNHDA, CDR2 SQIVND (reference sequence). V gave up 8 bases and J gave up 1 base; unmatched junction bases: 9. The CDR3 totals 17 residues. Here the CDR3 reads CASAGTGGFGSNQPQHF. For the CDR3, the DNA is TGTGCCAGTGCCGGGACAGGGGGCTTTGGGAGCAATCAGCCCCAGCATTTT.

This chain joins TRBV7-9 and TRBJ1-2; TRBD1 matches 8 bases. CDR1 is SEHNR, CDR2 FQNEAQ, per germline (reference sequence). This CDR3 is built from 13 residues. Germline trimming cut 5 bases from V and 6 bases from J; bases unmatched to any gene: 5. The CDR3 loop reads CASSGQGANGYTF. CDR3 nucleotides: TGTGCCAGCAGCGGCCAGGGGGCGAATGGCTACACCTTC.